The clone carrying this T cell receptor beta chain was detected only a few times. Germline CDR1 is LGHNA and CDR2 is YNFKEQ. The junction had 7 bases not matched to a gene; V was cut back by 4 bases and J by 1 base. This CDR3 has 17 amino acids. These data originate in a study of cytomegalovirus exposure and HLA in healthy donors. Both 60 Vbeta primers and 13 Jbeta primers went into the PCR. Method: immunoSEQ multiplex PCR; TCRdb's copy keeps in-frame clones and lacks some. The profile shows a few hundred thousand clones, approximately 83% of them singletons. The chain couples TRBV4-2 to TRBJ2-6; 7 bases match TRBD1. The receptor comes from a woman aged 50 to 60 in good health and CMV-seropositive. Sequencing input: PBMCs. Here the CDR3 reads CASSPTGLGSGANVLTF. The CDR3 DNA reads as TGTGCCAGCAGCCCGACAGGGTTAGGTTCTGGGGCCAACGTCCTGACTTTC.